A selection of T cell receptor beta chains follows, all from one sample in a study of T cell responses to AZD1222 COVID-19 vaccine. Clones were read by immunoSEQ multiplex PCR, and TCRdb kept only the in-frame ones, dropping some. This sample has about 83,000 clones, with approximately 88% found just once. Sequencing used peripheral blood, obtained on day 0 of MenACWY control vaccination. All receptors derive from an adult in good health. Each CDR3 is given with its conserved first and last residue. The order of the fields is clone size, V gene, D gene, J gene, CDR3 protein, CDR3 DNA. A D gene is named only where the DNA matches it firmly. Not every row has a clone size; where given, it reads once, few, many or a size class.

.	TRBV18	TRBD1	TRBJ2-1	CASSPFSQGAIFNEQFF	TGTGCCAGCTCCCCATTTTCACAGGGGGCGATTTTCAATGAGCAGTTCTTC
.	TRBV27	.	TRBJ1-2	CASSLSGGNYGYTF	TGTGCCAGCAGTTTATCGGGCGGGAACTATGGCTACACCTTC
.	TRBV28	.	TRBJ2-2	CASSPGDLYTGELFF	TGTGCCAGCAGCCCGGGGGACTTATACACCGGGGAGCTGTTTTTT
.	TRBV29-1	.	TRBJ1-1	CSVWDSNTEAFF	TGCAGCGTTTGGGACTCGAACACTGAAGCTTTCTTT
few	TRBV11-2	.	TRBJ2-7	CASSPYSTTYEQYF	TGTGCCAGCAGCCCTTATAGTACGACCTACGAGCAGTACTTC
.	TRBV4-1	.	TRBJ2-7	CASSQDGQRQYF	TGCGCCAGCAGCCAAGATGGACAGCGTCAGTACTTC
.	TRBV5-1	.	TRBJ2-1	CASSYGPPTIYNEQFF	TGCGCCAGCAGCTATGGACCACCGACTATCTACAATGAGCAGTTCTTC
once	TRBV6-2/TRBV6-3	TRBD2	TRBJ2-3	CASSYRGRVTDTQYF	TGTGCCAGCAGTTATCGCGGGAGGGTCACAGATACGCAGTATTTT
.	TRBV18	.	TRBJ1-1	CASSPRQGMNTEAFF	TGTGCCAGCTCACCGCGGCAGGGAATGAACACTGAAGCTTTCTTT
.	TRBV12-3/TRBV12-4	.	TRBJ1-3	CANRLMGNTIYF	TGTGCCAACCGTTTAATGGGAAACACCATATATTTT
few	TRBV19	.	TRBJ1-1	CASSSLTGEAFF	TGTGCCAGTAGTTCCTTAACAGGTGAAGCTTTCTTT
.	TRBV15	.	TRBJ2-3	CATSRPGGGVTTDTQYF	TGTGCCACCAGCAGACCTGGAGGGGGAGTTACAACAGATACGCAGTATTTT
.	TRBV7-3	TRBD1	TRBJ2-2	CASSSNPGQGLRGELFF	TGTGCCAGCAGCTCAAACCCGGGACAGGGGTTGCGGGGGGAGCTGTTTTTT
few	TRBV4-3	.	TRBJ2-1	CASSQDLDNEQFF	TGCGCCAGCAGCCAAGATTTAGACAATGAGCAGTTCTTC
once	TRBV10-2	.	TRBJ1-1	CASSDGDMSMNTEAFF	TGCGCCAGCAGTGACGGGGATATGAGTATGAACACTGAAGCTTTCTTT
.	TRBV15	.	TRBJ1-5	CATSRDQGAGQPQHF	TGTGCCACCAGCAGAGATCAAGGGGCCGGGCAGCCCCAGCATTTT
.	TRBV7-2	.	TRBJ1-4	CASSLEARTTNEKLFF	TGTGCCAGCAGCTTAGAGGCCCGCACGACTAATGAAAAACTGTTTTTT
.	TRBV9	.	TRBJ1-4	CASSVDLRYEKLFF	TGTGCCAGCAGCGTAGATTTAAGATATGAAAAACTGTTTTTT
.	TRBV10-1	.	TRBJ1-1	CASSRTPGDTEAFF	TGCGCCAGCAGCCGGACACCGGGGGACACTGAAGCTTTCTTT
.	TRBV10-3	.	TRBJ1-2	CAISGGSYGYTF	TGTGCCATCAGTGGGGGGTCCTATGGCTACACCTTC
few	TRBV27	TRBD1	TRBJ2-7	CASSLTGAEYEQYF	TGTGCCAGCAGTTTAACAGGGGCAGAGTACGAGCAGTACTTC
.	TRBV27	.	TRBJ1-4	CASSQREGREKLFF	TGTGCCAGCAGCCAGCGGGAGGGGCGAGAAAAACTGTTTTTT
.	TRBV6-2/TRBV6-3	TRBD2	TRBJ2-3	CASSSSPGGRTSDTQYF	TGTGCCAGCAGTAGTTCCCCGGGGGGGAGGACATCAGATACGCAGTATTTT
.	TRBV10-3	.	TRBJ2-7	CAITRGREQYF	TGTGCCATCACCCGGGGTCGCGAGCAGTACTTC
.	TRBV30	.	TRBJ1-2	CAWSVTGYGYTF	TGTGCCTGGAGTGTAACGGGCTATGGCTACACCTTC
.	TRBV5-1	TRBD1	TRBJ2-5	CASSLAWTGEQETQYF	TGCGCCAGCAGCTTGGCTTGGACAGGGGAACAAGAGACCCAGTACTTC
.	TRBV2	TRBD1	TRBJ1-6	CASYRDRANSPLHF	TGTGCCAGCTACAGGGACAGAGCCAATTCACCCCTCCACTTT
.	TRBV11-2	.	TRBJ2-7	CASSPGTAYEQYF	TGTGCCAGCAGCCCTGGGACCGCCTACGAGCAGTACTTC
.	TRBV9	.	TRBJ2-3	CASSAAGGGGNTDTQYF	TGTGCCAGCAGCGCCGCCGGTGGAGGGGGGAACACAGATACGCAGTATTTT